Listed below are T cell receptor beta chains from one sample, sequenced in a study of T-cell memory formation after mild COVID-19. TCRdb re-derived calls from the 5' RACE reads in MiXCR, one entry per CDR3 protein. This table has approximately 210,000 distinct CDR3 sequences, around 17% appearing once. The sample taken for sequencing was PBMCs or a T cell subset sorted from them (not recorded which). The source of these receptors is an adult woman who had mild COVID-19 (a few samples of this study predate the infection). Cell type and time point are not known. Each CDR3 is given with its conserved first and last residue. A D gene is named only where the DNA matches it firmly. Size is omitted from some rows. Given values are once, few, many or a class for expanded clones.

v_call,cdr3_length,d_call,clone_size,j_call,cdr3_nt,cdr3_aa
TRBV5-5,15,.,few,TRBJ2-3,TGTGCCAGCAGCTTGGAAACAACTAGCACAGATACGCAGTATTTT,CASSLETTSTDTQYF
TRBV5-1,17,TRBD2,few,TRBJ2-3,TGCGCCAGCAGCCTAAGCGGGGGGTTCTTTCGCACAGATACGCAGTATTTT,CASSLSGGFFRTDTQYF
TRBV9,17,TRBD2,.,TRBJ2-1,TGTGCCAACAGCGGACTTAAGAAGCGGGGGAGGTACAATGAGCAGTTCTTC,CANSGLKKRGRYNEQFF
TRBV2,14,TRBD1,few,TRBJ1-2,TGTGCCAGCAGTGAAACAGGGGACAACTATGGCTACACCTTC,CASSETGDNYGYTF
TRBV6-6,13,.,few,TRBJ1-4,TGTGCCAGCAGCTTTCACAGTATTGAAAAACTGTTTTTT,CASSFHSIEKLFF
TRBV12-3/TRBV12-4,13,.,.,TRBJ1-5,TGTGCCAGCAGCAGCTCCGCGCCGTCCCCCCAGCATTTT,CASSSSAPSPQHF
TRBV12-3/TRBV12-4,15,TRBD1,few,TRBJ1-2,TGTGCCAGCAGCCTAAAGCTACAGGGGTCGGGGGGCTACACCTTC,CASSLKLQGSGGYTF
TRBV3-1,14,.,few,TRBJ1-1,TGTGCCAGCAGCCGCCGGCTGATGAACACTGAAGCTTTCTTT,CASSRRLMNTEAFF
TRBV5-1,15,TRBD1,few,TRBJ2-7,TGCGCCAGCAGCCAGGGACAGCCCAACGCTCGCGAGCAGTACTTC,CASSQGQPNAREQYF
TRBV20-1,12,.,few,TRBJ2-5,TGCAGTGCCGCACAGGGAGGAGAGACCCAGTACTTC,CSAAQGGETQYF
TRBV20-1,15,.,few,TRBJ2-3,TGCAGTGCTAGATCCCTAGGGGGGACCCCAGATACGCAGTATTTT,CSARSLGGTPDTQYF
TRBV24-1,11,.,.,TRBJ2-3,TGTGCCACCAGTCAAGGAGATACGCAGTATTTT,CATSQGDTQYF
TRBV3-1,15,.,few,TRBJ2-1,TGTGCCAGCAGCCGCCTGGGGGCGGAATTAAGTGAGCAGTTCTTC,CASSRLGAELSEQFF
TRBV7-3,15,.,few,TRBJ2-3,TGTGCCAGCAGCTTAGGGGAACCCACGTGGGATACGCAGTATTTT,CASSLGEPTWDTQYF
TRBV6-2/TRBV6-3,16,.,few,TRBJ2-1,TGTGCCAGCAGTTATCGATCGGCCCTGCCTTTGGATGAGCAGTTCTTC,CASSYRSALPLDEQFF
TRBV5-1,14,.,.,TRBJ1-2,TGCGCCAGCAGCCTCGGGGAAACGGACTATGGCTACACCTTC,CASSLGETDYGYTF
TRBV7-2,16,TRBD2,few,TRBJ2-1,TGTGCCAGCAGCCTAAGACTAGCGGGGGGCTACGATGAGCAGTTCTTC,CASSLRLAGGYDEQFF
TRBV6-2/TRBV6-3,12,.,many,TRBJ2-4,TGTGCCAGCAGTTTCCCGGGGAACATTCAGTACTTC,CASSFPGNIQYF
TRBV9,14,.,few,TRBJ2-7,TGTGCCAGCAGCGTAGTAGGTCAGGGGTCCGAGCAGTACTTC,CASSVVGQGSEQYF
TRBV12-3/TRBV12-4,14,TRBD2,.,TRBJ2-7,TGTGCCAGCAGTTCGGGACTACCCCCCTACGAGCAGTACTTC,CASSSGLPPYEQYF
TRBV6-5,13,.,.,TRBJ1-1,TGTGCCAGCAGTTACTCGAGGCAGCTTGAAGCTTTCTTT,CASSYSRQLEAFF
TRBV7-2,16,TRBD2,.,TRBJ2-7,TGTGCCAGCAGCTTAGTCCCCAGCGGGGGGGGCTACGAGCAGTACTTC,CASSLVPSGGGYEQYF
TRBV24-1,16,.,few,TRBJ2-3,TGTGCCACCAGTGATAAAACAGGGCGTCGCGCAGATACGCAGTATTTT,CATSDKTGRRADTQYF
TRBV9,14,.,.,TRBJ1-1,TGTGCCAGCAGCGCCCGGACGGGGAGGGCTGAAGCTTTCTTT,CASSARTGRAEAFF
TRBV7-9,21,TRBD2,few,TRBJ2-7,TGTGCCAGCAGCCGTTTACCTTCCCTGACTAGCGGGGGGCCCAGCTCCTACGAGCAGTACTTC,CASSRLPSLTSGGPSSYEQYF
TRBV12-3/TRBV12-4,12,.,few,TRBJ1-5,TGTGCCAGCAGTTTTTTTGGACAGCCCCAGCATTTT,CASSFFGQPQHF
TRBV11-2,15,TRBD2,.,TRBJ2-2,TGTGCCAGCAGCCCTAGCGGGGGGGCAACCGGGGAGCTGTTTTTT,CASSPSGGATGELFF
TRBV6-5,14,.,.,TRBJ1-1,TGTGCCAGCAGTTACCGGGGTCCGGGCACTGAAGCTTTCTTT,CASSYRGPGTEAFF
TRBV6-9,8,.,few,TRBJ2-7,TGTGCCAGCAGTTATAGAGACTTC,CASSYRDF
TRBV24-1,15,.,few,TRBJ2-1,TGTGCCACCAGCCAGCACCAAGAAGGACTTTTCAAGCAGTTCTTC,CATSQHQEGLFKQFF
TRBV6-5,14,.,.,TRBJ2-2,TGTGCCAGCAGTCACGGGACTCAGTCTGGGGAGCTGTTTTTT,CASSHGTQSGELFF
TRBV18,16,TRBD2,.,TRBJ2-3,TGTGCCAGCTCACCGAATCTAGCGGGGGTCCCAGATACGCAGTATTTT,CASSPNLAGVPDTQYF
TRBV6-5,13,TRBD2,.,TRBJ2-7,TGTGCCAGCAGGGGAGGGACGGCCTACGAGCAGTACTTC,CASRGGTAYEQYF
TRBV29-1,13,.,.,TRBJ1-1,TGCAGCGTTAAGACAGGTTTGAACACTGAAGCTTTCTTT,CSVKTGLNTEAFF
TRBV20-1,13,TRBD2,many,TRBJ2-7,TGCAGTGCTACCTTACTAGCGGGGGGCGAGCAGTACTTC,CSATLLAGGEQYF
TRBV30,12,TRBD1,.,TRBJ1-1,TGTGCCTGGAGTGTACAGGGGGCTGAAGCTTTCTTT,CAWSVQGAEAFF
TRBV4-1,15,TRBD1,.,TRBJ2-5,TGCGCCAGCAGCCCCTCCGGGGACAGCCAAGAGACCCAGTACTTC,CASSPSGDSQETQYF